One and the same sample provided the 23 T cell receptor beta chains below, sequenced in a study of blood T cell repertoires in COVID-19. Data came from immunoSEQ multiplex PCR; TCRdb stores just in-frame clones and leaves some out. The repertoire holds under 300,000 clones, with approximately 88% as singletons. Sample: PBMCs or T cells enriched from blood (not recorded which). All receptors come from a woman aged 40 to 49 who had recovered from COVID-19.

CDR3 nucleotide sequence: TGTGCCAGCAGCGTAGATTACTCCCGGGCAGATACGCAGTATTTT. Its translation is CASSVDYSRADTQYF. The chain combines TRBV9 with TRBJ2-3; no clear D gene. The V and J ends lost 0 bases and 4 bases respectively, with 12 bases between them. The CDR3 consists of 15 residues. Germline CDR1 is SGDLS and CDR2 is YYNGEE. Combining the CDR3 with reference TRBV9 and TRBJ2-3 gives the whole variable domain DSGVTQTPKHLITATGQRVTLRCSPRSGDLSVYWYQQSLDQGLQFLIQYYNGEERAKGNILERFSAQQFPDLHSELNLSSLELGDSALYFCASSVDYSRADTQYFGPGTRLTVL.

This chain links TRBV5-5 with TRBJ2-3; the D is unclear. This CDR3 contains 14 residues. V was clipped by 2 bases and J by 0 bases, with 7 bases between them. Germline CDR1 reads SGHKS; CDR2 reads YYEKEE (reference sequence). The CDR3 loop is CASSFFGSTDTQYF. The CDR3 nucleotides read TGTGCCAGCAGCTTCTTCGGTAGCACAGATACGCAGTATTTT.

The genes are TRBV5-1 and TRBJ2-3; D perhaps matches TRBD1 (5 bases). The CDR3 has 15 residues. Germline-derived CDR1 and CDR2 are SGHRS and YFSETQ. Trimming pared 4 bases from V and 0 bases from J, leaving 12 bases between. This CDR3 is CASSPRPGSTDTQYF. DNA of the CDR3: TGCGCCAGCAGCCCGCGGCCAGGGAGCACAGATACGCAGTATTTT. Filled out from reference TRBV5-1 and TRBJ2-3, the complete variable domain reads KAGVTQTPRYLIKTRGQQVTLSCSPISGHRSVSWYQQTPGQGLQFLFEYFSETQRNKGNFPGRFSGRQFSNSRSEMNVSTLELGDSALYLCASSPRPGSTDTQYFGPGTRLTVL.

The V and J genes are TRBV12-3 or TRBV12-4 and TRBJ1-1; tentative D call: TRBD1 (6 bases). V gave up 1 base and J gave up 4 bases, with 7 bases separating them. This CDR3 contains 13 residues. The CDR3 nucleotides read TGTGCCAGCAGTTTAGAAGGGGGCACTGAAGCTTTCTTT. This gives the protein CASSLEGGTEAFF.

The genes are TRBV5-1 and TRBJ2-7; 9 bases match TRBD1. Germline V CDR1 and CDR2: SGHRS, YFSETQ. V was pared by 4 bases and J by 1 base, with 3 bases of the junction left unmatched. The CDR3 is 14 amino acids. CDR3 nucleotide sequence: TGCGCCAGCAGCATGACAGGGGGTTCCTACGAGCAGTACTTC. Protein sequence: CASSMTGGSYEQYF. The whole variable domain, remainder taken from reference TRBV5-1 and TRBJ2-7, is KAGVTQTPRYLIKTRGQQVTLSCSPISGHRSVSWYQQTPGQGLQFLFEYFSETQRNKGNFPGRFSGRQFSNSRSEMNVSTLELGDSALYLCASSMTGGSYEQYFGPGTRLTVT.

The CDR3 loop reads CASSWAGLAGGYTF. The CDR3 DNA reads TGTGCCAGCAGTTGGGCAGGACTGGCGGGCGGCTACACCTTC. This chain uses TRBV6-5 with TRBJ1-2; D remains ambiguous. The ends were cut back, 4 bases at V and 8 bases at J, with 17 bases in the middle. The CDR3 loop spans 14 amino acids. Germline V gene lookup returns CDR1 MNHEY and CDR2 SVGAGI.

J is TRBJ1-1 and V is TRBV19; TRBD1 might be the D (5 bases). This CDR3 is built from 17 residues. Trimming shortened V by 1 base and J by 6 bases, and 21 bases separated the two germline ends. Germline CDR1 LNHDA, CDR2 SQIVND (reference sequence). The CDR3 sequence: CASSIAPSSYTGSEAFF. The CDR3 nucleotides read TGTGCCAGTAGTATAGCCCCCTCCAGTTATACAGGATCTGAAGCTTTCTTT.

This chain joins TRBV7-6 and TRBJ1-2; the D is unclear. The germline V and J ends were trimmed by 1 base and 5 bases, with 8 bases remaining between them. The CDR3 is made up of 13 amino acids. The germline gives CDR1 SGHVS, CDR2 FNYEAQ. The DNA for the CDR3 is TGTGCCAGCAGCTTAGGATCGGGGTATGGCTACACCTTC. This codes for CASSLGSGYGYTF.

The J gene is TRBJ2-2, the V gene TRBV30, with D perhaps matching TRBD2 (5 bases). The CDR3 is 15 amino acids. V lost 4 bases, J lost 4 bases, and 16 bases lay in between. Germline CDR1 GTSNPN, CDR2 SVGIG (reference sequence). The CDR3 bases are TGTGCCTGGACCCCCCCCGAGCGGCTCACCGGGGAGCTGTTTTTT. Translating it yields CAWTPPERLTGELFF.

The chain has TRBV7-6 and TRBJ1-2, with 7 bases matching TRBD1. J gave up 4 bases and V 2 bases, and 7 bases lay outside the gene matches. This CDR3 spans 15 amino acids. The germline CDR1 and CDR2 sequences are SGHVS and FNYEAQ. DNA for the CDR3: TGTGCCAGCAGCTTAAGACAGGGAGGTCTCTATGGCTACACCTTC. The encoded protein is CASSLRQGGLYGYTF.

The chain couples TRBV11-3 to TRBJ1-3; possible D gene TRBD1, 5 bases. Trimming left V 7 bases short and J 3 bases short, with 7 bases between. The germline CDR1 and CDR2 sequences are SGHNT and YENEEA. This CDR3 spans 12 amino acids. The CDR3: CASTGDGNTIYF. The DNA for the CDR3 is TGTGCCAGCACGGGGGATGGAAACACCATATATTTT.

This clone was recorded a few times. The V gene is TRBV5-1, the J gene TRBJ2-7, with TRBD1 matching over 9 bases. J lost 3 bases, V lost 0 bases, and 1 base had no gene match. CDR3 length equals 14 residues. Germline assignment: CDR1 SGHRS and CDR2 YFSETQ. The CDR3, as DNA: TGCGCCAGCAGCTTGGGGGGACAGGGCTACGAGCAGTACTTC. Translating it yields CASSLGGQGYEQYF. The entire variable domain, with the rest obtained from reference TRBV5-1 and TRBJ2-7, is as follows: KAGVTQTPRYLIKTRGQQVTLSCSPISGHRSVSWYQQTPGQGLQFLFEYFSETQRNKGNFPGRFSGRQFSNSRSEMNVSTLELGDSALYLCASSLGGQGYEQYFGPGTRLTVT.

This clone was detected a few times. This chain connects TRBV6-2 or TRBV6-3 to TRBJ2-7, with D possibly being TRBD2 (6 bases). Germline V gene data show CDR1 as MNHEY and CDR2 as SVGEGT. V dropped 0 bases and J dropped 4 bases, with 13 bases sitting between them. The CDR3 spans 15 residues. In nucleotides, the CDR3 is TGTGCCAGCAGTTACTCGGGCGGGGACTCTTACGAGCAGTACTTC. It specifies CASSYSGGDSYEQYF.

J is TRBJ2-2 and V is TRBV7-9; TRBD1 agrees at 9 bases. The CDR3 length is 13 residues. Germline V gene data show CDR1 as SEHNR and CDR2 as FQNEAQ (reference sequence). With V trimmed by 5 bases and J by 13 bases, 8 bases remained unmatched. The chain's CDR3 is CASSPRGQGGLFF. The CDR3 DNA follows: TGTGCCAGCAGCCCCCGGGGACAGGGAGGGCTGTTTTTT.

This CDR3 reads CASSHLGQGQTAFF. The CDR3 coding sequence is TGTGCCAGCAGCCACCTGGGACAGGGGCAGACAGCTTTCTTT. The V call is TRBV14, the J call TRBJ1-1; 10 bases agree with TRBD1. Germline-derived CDR1 and CDR2 are SGHDN and FVKESK. Trimming took 3 bases from V and 10 from J; bases not matched to a gene: 8. This CDR3 region has 14 residues.

This CDR3 reads CAISEGGGEQFF. The CDR3 coding sequence is TGTGCCATCAGTGAAGGGGGGGGTGAGCAGTTCTTC. The rearrangement links TRBV10-3 to TRBJ2-1, with D tentatively TRBD2 (7 bases). The CDR3 contains 12 residues. Trimming took 3 bases from V and 9 from J, leaving 9 bases between them. CDR1 ENHRY and CDR2 SYGVKD come from the germline V gene.

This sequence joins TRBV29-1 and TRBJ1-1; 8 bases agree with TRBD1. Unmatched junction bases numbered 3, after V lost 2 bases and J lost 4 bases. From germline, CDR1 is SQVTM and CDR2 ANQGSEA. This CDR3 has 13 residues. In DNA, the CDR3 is TGCAGCGTTGAAAGGACAGGGCGCACTGAAGCTTTCTTT. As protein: CSVERTGRTEAFF.

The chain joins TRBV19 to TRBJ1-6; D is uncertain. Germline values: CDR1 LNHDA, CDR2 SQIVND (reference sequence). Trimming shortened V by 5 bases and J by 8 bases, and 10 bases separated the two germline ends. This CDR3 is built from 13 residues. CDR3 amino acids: CASSSKFHSPLHF. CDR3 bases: TGTGCCAGTAGTTCCAAATTTCATTCACCCCTCCACTTT.

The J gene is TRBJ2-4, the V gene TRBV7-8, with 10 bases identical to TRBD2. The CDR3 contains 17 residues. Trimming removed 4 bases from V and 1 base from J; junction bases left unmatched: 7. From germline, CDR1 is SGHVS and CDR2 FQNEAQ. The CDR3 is CASSSPSGRLAKNIQYF. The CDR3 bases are TGTGCCAGCAGCTCCCCTAGCGGGAGACTTGCCAAAAACATTCAGTACTTC.

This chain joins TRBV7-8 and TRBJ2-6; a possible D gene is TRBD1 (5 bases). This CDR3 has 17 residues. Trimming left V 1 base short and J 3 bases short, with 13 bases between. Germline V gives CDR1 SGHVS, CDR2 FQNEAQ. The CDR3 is CASSLGTRHSGANVLTF. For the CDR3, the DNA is TGTGCCAGCAGCTTAGGGACAAGGCATAGTGGGGCCAACGTCCTGACTTTC.

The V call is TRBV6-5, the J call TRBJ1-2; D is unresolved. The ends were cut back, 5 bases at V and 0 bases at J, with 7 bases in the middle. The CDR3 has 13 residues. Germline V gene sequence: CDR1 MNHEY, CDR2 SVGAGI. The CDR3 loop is CASSQDTNYGYTF. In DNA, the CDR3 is TGTGCCAGCAGTCAGGATACTAACTATGGCTACACCTTC.

CDR3 protein: CASRTSGRKYEQYF. DNA for the CDR3: TGTGCCAGCAGAACTAGCGGGAGAAAATACGAGCAGTACTTC. The J gene is TRBJ2-7, the V gene TRBV2; 11 bases fit TRBD2. Germline loops: CDR1 SNHLY, CDR2 FYNNEI. This CDR3 has 14 residues. V gave up 6 bases and J gave up 4 bases; unmatched junction bases: 5.

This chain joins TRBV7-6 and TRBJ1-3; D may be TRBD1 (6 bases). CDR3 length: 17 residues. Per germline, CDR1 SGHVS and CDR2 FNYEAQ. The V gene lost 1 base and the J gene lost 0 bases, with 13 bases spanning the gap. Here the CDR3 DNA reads TGTGCCAGCAGCTTAGTACGGGGGGGCTCCTCTGGAAACACCATATATTTT. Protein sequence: CASSLVRGGSSGNTIYF. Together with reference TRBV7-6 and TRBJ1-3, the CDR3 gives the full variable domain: GAGVSQSPRYKVTKRGQDVALRCDPISGHVSLYWYRQALGQGPEFLTYFNYEAQQDKSGLPNDRFSAERPEGSISTLTIQRTEQRDSAMYRCASSLVRGGSSGNTIYFGEGSWLTVV.